This passage covers 27 T cell receptor beta chains from one sample sequenced in a study of blood T cell repertoires in COVID-19 (dated by TCRdb to the early 2020s). The library relied on the immunoSEQ multiplex PCR assay. TCRdb holds this immuneACCESS table with in-frame rearrangements only. Some clones are missing; in checked studies, unresolved V genes explain under half, and the rest has no known cause. The sample table lists about 150,000 clones, about 85% of them with a count of one. The ten top clones hold roughly 8% of the sample. Input material: peripheral blood. The receptors stem from a woman in her sixties or seventies with COVID-19, enrolled during active disease.

The V gene is TRBV10-2, the J gene TRBJ1-6, with D unclear. V lost 2 bases to trimming and J lost 2 bases, with 7 bases between them. This CDR3 spans 15 amino acids. CDR1 WSHSY and CDR2 SAAADI come from the germline V gene. The CDR3 nucleotides read TGCGCCAGCAGTGAGCAACAGACCTATAATTCACCCCTCCACTTT. Its protein is CASSEQQTYNSPLHF.

This chain joins TRBV6-2 or TRBV6-3 and TRBJ1-5, with D perhaps TRBD1 (6 bases). Germline V lookup: CDR1 MNHEY, CDR2 SVGEGT. This CDR3 has 16 amino acids. Trimming shortened V by 2 bases and J by 2 bases, and 13 bases separated the two germline ends. The CDR3, as DNA: TGTGCCAGCAGTTACGGTGTCGCAGGGGGCAATCAGCCCCAGCATTTT. Protein product: CASSYGVAGGNQPQHF.

The J gene is TRBJ1-3, the V gene TRBV29-1; D not resolved. The V end lost 4 bases, the J end lost 4 bases, and 8 bases lay between the germline ends. The length of the CDR3 is 12 residues. CDR1 is SQVTM, CDR2 ANQGSEA, per germline. For the CDR3, the DNA is TGCAGCGTTGCCCTCGGGGGAAACACCATATATTTT. Translation: CSVALGGNTIYF.

This chain uses TRBV12-3 or TRBV12-4 with TRBJ2-2; unclear D gene. V was shortened by 2 bases and J by 7 bases, with 8 bases between the two germline ends. The CDR3 is made up of 13 amino acids. CDR3 coding DNA: TGTGCCAGCAGTTTAAATGTCGTCGGGGAGCTGTTTTTT. Translating it yields CASSLNVVGELFF.

The chain combines TRBV7-2 with TRBJ1-4; D is unresolved. The length of the CDR3 is 13 residues. Germline V gives CDR1 SGHTA, CDR2 FQGNSA. Trimming left V 1 base short and J 10 bases short, with 10 bases between. Here the CDR3 reads CASSLDTRGKLFF. CDR3 in DNA: TGTGCCAGCAGCTTAGATACTCGAGGAAAACTGTTTTTT.

The J gene is TRBJ2-3, the V gene TRBV6-5; 12 bases align to TRBD2. CDR1 is MNHEY, CDR2 SVGAGI, per germline. The CDR3 contains 14 residues. V was pared by 6 bases and J by 8 bases, with 6 bases of the junction left unmatched. The CDR3 DNA follows: TGTGCCAGCAGATCTAGCGGGGGGGCCGGTACGCAGTATTTT. Protein sequence: CASRSSGGAGTQYF.

V and J are TRBV10-3 and TRBJ1-1; 7 bases are shared with TRBD1. From germline, CDR1 is ENHRY and CDR2 SYGVKD. V lost 11 bases, J lost 5 bases, and 11 bases stayed unmatched. The CDR3 runs to 13 residues. The DNA for the CDR3 is TGTGCCTCCCGAACACAGGGGTTTACTGAAGCTTTCTTT. It specifies CASRTQGFTEAFF.

V is TRBV14 and J is TRBJ2-4, with D uncertain. Germline CDR1 SGHDN, CDR2 FVKESK. There are 19 residues in the CDR3. The V end lost 0 bases, the J end lost 1 base, and 19 bases lay between the germline ends. The CDR3 here is CASSQDQRRGKAAKNIQYF. DNA for the CDR3: TGTGCCAGCAGCCAAGATCAAAGGCGCGGAAAAGCGGCCAAAAACATTCAGTACTTC.

This sequence joins TRBV5-4 and TRBJ1-1, with TRBD1 matching over 8 bases. Germline V gene sequence: CDR1 SGHNT, CDR2 YYREEE (reference sequence). The J segment lost 5 bases and the V segment lost 7 bases, leaving 16 bases of the junction unmatched. The CDR3 spans 16 residues. This chain's CDR3 is CASLSTRGLLETEAFF. DNA of the CDR3: TGTGCCAGCCTATCTACCAGGGGGCTCTTGGAAACTGAAGCTTTCTTT. The whole variable domain, remainder taken from reference TRBV5-4 and TRBJ1-1, is ETGVTQSPTHLIKTRGQQVTLRCSSQSGHNTVSWYQQALGQGPQFIFQYYREEENGRGNFPPRFSGLQFPNYSSELNVNALELDDSALYLCASLSTRGLLETEAFFGQGTRLTVV.

The V call is TRBV9, the J call TRBJ2-1; TRBD1 matches 7 bases. The V segment lost 2 bases and the J segment 7 bases; nucleotides outside the gene matches: 9. CDR3 length: 15 amino acids. CDR1 and CDR2 from the germline V gene are SGDLS and YYNGEE. The CDR3 nucleotides are TGTGCCAGCAGCGTTTCGACAGGGTTTGGTAATGAGCAGTTCTTC. Protein: CASSVSTGFGNEQFF.

This rearrangement joins TRBV7-6 to TRBJ1-6; D perhaps matches TRBD1 (5 bases). CDR1 and CDR2 from the germline V gene are SGHVS and FNYEAQ. With 1 base removed from V and 13 bases from J, the gap between germline ends came to 17 bases. The CDR3 is 15 residues long. The CDR3 protein is CASSLVQGLASPLHF. The CDR3 DNA reads TGTGCCAGCAGCTTAGTTCAGGGATTGGCTTCCCCCCTCCACTTT.

The CDR3 region is CASSPRDREETQYF. The CDR3 DNA follows: TGTGCCAGCAGCCCCCGAGATCGGGAAGAGACCCAGTACTTC. This chain uses TRBV3-1 (or the pseudogene TRBV3-2) with TRBJ2-5; D ambiguous. The CDR3 covers 14 residues. Looked up from germline, CDR1 is LGHDT and CDR2 is YNNKEL (reference sequence). The V end lost 4 bases, the J end lost 3 bases, and 12 bases lay between the germline ends.

This chain connects TRBV19 to TRBJ2-3; 7 bases align to TRBD2. The CDR3 is 14 amino acids. Germline V gene lookup returns CDR1 LNHDA and CDR2 SQIVND (reference sequence). V gave up 5 bases and J gave up 2 bases; unmatched junction bases: 4. CDR3 protein: CASSLGTNTDTQYF. As DNA, the CDR3 is TGTGCCAGTAGTCTTGGGACTAACACAGATACGCAGTATTTT.

This clone appeared a single time. The chain employs TRBV5-1 and TRBJ2-5, with D uncertain. Trimming cost V 0 bases and J 0 bases, with 9 bases left between them. Germline V lookup: CDR1 SGHRS, CDR2 YFSETQ. The CDR3 has 15 residues. As DNA, the CDR3 is TGCGCCAGCAGCTTGGGAGGCGTGTACCAAGAGACCCAGTACTTC. Translation: CASSLGGVYQETQYF. Filled out from reference TRBV5-1 and TRBJ2-5, the complete variable domain reads KAGVTQTPRYLIKTRGQQVTLSCSPISGHRSVSWYQQTPGQGLQFLFEYFSETQRNKGNFPGRFSGRQFSNSRSEMNVSTLELGDSALYLCASSLGGVYQETQYFGPGTRLLVL.

By its share, this clone is medium-sized. V is TRBV5-1 and J is TRBJ1-2; TRBD1 agrees at 9 bases. The CDR3 is 11 amino acids. Germline V CDR1 and CDR2: SGHRS, YFSETQ. The V gene end was trimmed by 2 bases and the J gene end by 11 bases; junction bases not matched to a gene: 1. The DNA of the CDR3 is TGCGCCAGCAGCTTAGACAGGGGGTACACCTTC. This translates into CASSLDRGYTF.

V gene TRBV5-1 combines with J gene TRBJ2-5, with a tentative D call TRBD1 (6 bases). The CDR3 is 16 residues long. Trimming took 5 bases from V and 1 from J, leaving 18 bases between them. Germline CDR1 SGHRS, CDR2 YFSETQ. In DNA, the CDR3 is TGCGCCAGCAGTCCCGAATGGGGGCCCTTCCAAGAGACCCAGTACTTC. Translation gives CASSPEWGPFQETQYF.

This clone was counted a single time. The rearrangement uses TRBV11-2 and TRBJ1-6; D unresolved. The V gene lost 1 base and the J gene lost 8 bases, with 6 bases spanning the gap. The CDR3 spans 13 residues. CDR1 is SGHAT, CDR2 FQNNGV, per germline. The CDR3 loop is CASSLVSDSPLHF. Written as DNA, the CDR3 is TGTGCCAGCAGCTTAGTGTCAGATTCACCCCTCCACTTT.

The V and J genes are TRBV30 and TRBJ2-2; D possibly corresponds to TRBD1 (6 bases). Trimming took off 4 bases at V and 4 bases at J, with 19 bases between the two ends. Germline V gene sequence: CDR1 GTSNPN, CDR2 SVGIG (reference sequence). There are 16 residues in the CDR3. The CDR3 DNA follows: TGTGCCTGGACCAAATCCCGGACAGCCTTCACCGGGGAGCTGTTTTTT. It specifies CAWTKSRTAFTGELFF. The full variable domain, rest sourced from reference TRBV30 and TRBJ2-2, is SQTIHQWPATLVQPVGSPLSLECTVEGTSNPNLYWYRQAAGRGLQLLFYSVGIGQISSEVPQNLSASRPQDRQFILSSKKLLLSDSGFYLCAWTKSRTAFTGELFFGEGSRLTVL.

The CDR3, as DNA: TGTGCCAGTAGTAGAGCTAGCGGGAGGTTGAACACCGGGGAGCTGTTTTTT. This translates into CASSRASGRLNTGELFF. J is TRBJ2-2 and V is TRBV19; TRBD2 matches 11 bases. The junction had 5 bases not matched to a gene; V was cut back by 4 bases and J by 1 base. The CDR3 extends over 17 amino acids. CDR1 LNHDA and CDR2 SQIVND come from the germline V gene (reference sequence).

J is TRBJ1-2 and V is TRBV18; unclear D gene. V was trimmed by 2 bases and J by 1 base, leaving 8 bases between them. The CDR3 is 14 residues long. CDR1 is KGHSH and CDR2 is LQKENI in the germline V gene. The CDR3 loop is CASSPRTDNYGYTF. The DNA of the CDR3 is TGTGCCAGCTCACCAAGAACAGATAACTATGGCTACACCTTC.

The chain is built from TRBV6-5 and TRBJ2-7; 9 nucleotides line up with TRBD1. The ends lost 1 base at V and 2 bases at J; junction bases unmatched: 6. Per germline, CDR1 MNHEY and CDR2 SVGAGI. The length of the CDR3 is 16 residues. The CDR3 coding sequence is TGTGCCAGCAGTTACTTAGGGACAGGGCTCACCTACGAGCAGTACTTC. Translation: CASSYLGTGLTYEQYF.

CDR3 nucleotide sequence: TGTGCCAGCAGTTTACAGGGTTTCGGGACCCAGTACTTC. Protein: CASSLQGFGTQYF. The V and J genes are TRBV27 and TRBJ2-5; the D gene is possibly TRBD1 (5 bases). Looked up from germline, CDR1 is MNHEY and CDR2 is SMNVEV (reference sequence). The ends were cut back, 2 bases at V and 7 bases at J, with 11 bases in the middle. The CDR3 length is 13 residues.

The chain links TRBV11-2 to TRBJ2-1; a weak D match, TRBD1 (6 bases). The CDR3 spans 16 residues. Trimming pared 5 bases from V and 6 bases from J, leaving 20 bases between. CDR1 is SGHAT, CDR2 FQNNGV, per germline. Here the CDR3 DNA reads TGTGCCAGCAGCGCCCCAGGGGCCCGCCGGGCCAATGAGCAGTTCTTC. It encodes CASSAPGARRANEQFF.

This clone is a singleton in its sample. This sequence joins TRBV6-6 and TRBJ1-1; D gene uncertain. Germline-derived CDR1 and CDR2 are MNHNY and SVGAGI (reference sequence). Trimming cost V 0 bases and J 4 bases, with 12 bases left between them. The CDR3 is made up of 15 amino acids. Here the CDR3 DNA reads TGTGCCAGCAGTTACTCGAGGGCCACGGGCACTGAAGCTTTCTTT. This encodes CASSYSRATGTEAFF.

The chain uses TRBV30 and TRBJ1-2, with 8 bases that match TRBD1. CDR1 GTSNPN and CDR2 SVGIG come from the germline V gene (reference sequence). Unmatched junction bases numbered 8, after V lost 0 bases and J lost 5 bases. CDR3 length: 15 residues. CDR3 DNA sequence: TGTGCCTGGAGTGTACTTGACAGGGGCGGATATGGCTACACCTTC. Amino acids: CAWSVLDRGGYGYTF. The full variable domain, rest sourced from reference TRBV30 and TRBJ1-2, is SQTIHQWPATLVQPVGSPLSLECTVEGTSNPNLYWYRQAAGRGLQLLFYSVGIGQISSEVPQNLSASRPQDRQFILSSKKLLLSDSGFYLCAWSVLDRGGYGYTFGSGTRLTVV.

This chain connects TRBV5-4 to TRBJ2-5, with D possibly TRBD2 on 6 matching bases. The CDR3 loop spans 15 amino acids. The ends were cut back, 3 bases at V and 4 bases at J, with 16 bases in the middle. CDR1 SGHNT and CDR2 YYREEE come from the germline V gene (reference sequence). The CDR3 sequence: CASSSGTVRPETQYF. In nucleotides, the CDR3 is TGTGCCAGCAGCTCGGGGACTGTTCGTCCAGAGACCCAGTACTTC.

The chain has TRBV3-1 (or the pseudogene TRBV3-2) and TRBJ1-1; TRBD1 is a possible D gene (5 bases). This CDR3 is built from 15 residues. V was trimmed by 4 bases and J by 4 bases, leaving 16 bases between them. The germline CDR1 and CDR2 sequences are LGHDT and YNNKEL (reference sequence). The CDR3 DNA reads as TGTGCCAGCAGCCCCTCTCTCGCAGGGTCCACTGAAGCTTTCTTT. This encodes CASSPSLAGSTEAFF.